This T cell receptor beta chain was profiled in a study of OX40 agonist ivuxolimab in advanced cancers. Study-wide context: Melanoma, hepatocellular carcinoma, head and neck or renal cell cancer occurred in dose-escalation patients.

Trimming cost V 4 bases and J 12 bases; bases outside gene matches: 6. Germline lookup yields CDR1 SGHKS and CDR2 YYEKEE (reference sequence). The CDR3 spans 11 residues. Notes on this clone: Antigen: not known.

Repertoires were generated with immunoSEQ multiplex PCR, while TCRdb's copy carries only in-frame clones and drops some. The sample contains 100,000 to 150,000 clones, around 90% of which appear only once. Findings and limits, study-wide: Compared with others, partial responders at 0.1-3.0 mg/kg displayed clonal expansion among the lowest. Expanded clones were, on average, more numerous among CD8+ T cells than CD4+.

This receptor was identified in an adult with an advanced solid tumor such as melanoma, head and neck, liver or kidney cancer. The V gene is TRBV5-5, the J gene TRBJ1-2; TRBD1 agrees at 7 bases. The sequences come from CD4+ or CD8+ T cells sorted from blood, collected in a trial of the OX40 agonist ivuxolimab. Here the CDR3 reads CASSPDREDTF. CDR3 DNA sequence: TGTGCCAGCAGCCCTGACAGGGAGGACACCTTC.